The 2 T cell receptor beta chains in this list originate from one sample, sequenced in a study of T cells in Graves' hyperthyroidism and ophthalmopathy. The investigators amplified TCR beta CDR3 regions from RNA transcripts. The HTBI primer set was used in a first-round RT-PCR of the TCR CDR3. TCRdb ran MiXCR on the multiplex PCR reads and lists one entry per CDR3 protein. The repertoire holds approximately 370,000 distinct CDR3 sequences, with roughly 17% as singletons. Sequenced: blood. Receptors originate from a woman aged 25 to 45 with Graves' hyperthyroidism that later progressed to Graves' ophthalmopathy.

This clonotype was seen at least ten times. This chain links TRBV3-1 with TRBJ1-5, with TRBD1 matching over 7 bases. Germline CDR1 is LGHDT and CDR2 is YNNKEL (reference sequence). The CDR3 is made up of 14 amino acids. After removal of 1 base from V and 4 bases from J, the junction contained 1 base not matched to a gene. This CDR3 reads CASSQATGNQPQHF. CDR3 coding DNA: TGTGCCAGCAGCCAAGCGACAGGGAATCAGCCCCAGCATTTT.

At least ten counts were recorded for this clonotype. V and J are TRBV12-3 or TRBV12-4 and TRBJ2-7, with 9 bases lining up with TRBD2. The CDR3 has 17 residues. With 5 bases clipped from V and 4 bases from J, the junction kept 15 bases outside the gene matches. CDR3 sequence reads: CASSLRTSERLVYEQYF. In DNA form, the CDR3 reads TGTGCCAGCAGTCTTAGGACTAGCGAGAGGCTAGTATACGAGCAGTACTTC.